What follows describes a single T cell receptor beta chain. Its antigen is not known. These data come from a study of blood T cells in healthy people across ages. Whole-study results and caveats: Not knowing donor CMV status may have confounded expanded clonotype changes. Diversity estimates from one million T cells were considered underestimates. Long-lived and aged donors differed, with more naive CD4+ cells and higher diversity in the long-lived.

Isolating PBMCs gave at least 7 million of these cells per sample. CDR1 and CDR2 from the germline V gene are SQVTM and ANQGSEA. This CDR3 is 13 amino acids long. Together with a sample-barcoded 5' primer, a J-beta primer mix was included in a second PCR lasting roughly 7 to 11 cycles. TCRdb re-called the 5' RACE reads with MiXCR, one entry per CDR3 protein. The table shows roughly 860,000 distinct CDR3 sequences, with approximately 67% occurring only once. The J gene is TRBJ2-5, the V gene TRBV29-1; D assignment may be TRBD1 or TRBD2 (5 bases each). With the DNA end fitting TRBJ2-7 better, the J assignment may be wrong. Material for sequencing was blood. This sequence was found in a man aged 30 to 45 in good health. The CDR3 sequence is CSGYGAAADEQYF. The CDR3 DNA reads TGCAGCGGGTACGGGGCGGCCGCGGACGAGCAGTACTTC.